This T cell receptor beta chain was found in a study of T cell responses to AZD1222 COVID-19 vaccine. This clone turned up a few times. CDR1 is MNHNS, CDR2 SASEGT, per germline. There are 13 residues in the CDR3. Trimming left V 3 bases short and J 5 bases short, with 8 bases between. Using immunoSEQ multiplex PCR, the repertoire was profiled, and TCRdb retains in-frame clones only, with some absent. This sample yields tens of thousands of clones, of which roughly 85% are seen a single time; roughly 23% belongs to the top ten. This chain joins TRBV6-1 and TRBJ1-5; D is unresolved. This specimen was peripheral blood, taken 28 days after the second AZD1222 dose. The receptor was isolated from an adult who received the AZD1222 COVID-19 vaccine. CDR3 DNA sequence: TGTGCCAGCAGTGAGTCTTTTGATCAGCCCCAGCATTTT. Its protein product is CASSESFDQPQHF.